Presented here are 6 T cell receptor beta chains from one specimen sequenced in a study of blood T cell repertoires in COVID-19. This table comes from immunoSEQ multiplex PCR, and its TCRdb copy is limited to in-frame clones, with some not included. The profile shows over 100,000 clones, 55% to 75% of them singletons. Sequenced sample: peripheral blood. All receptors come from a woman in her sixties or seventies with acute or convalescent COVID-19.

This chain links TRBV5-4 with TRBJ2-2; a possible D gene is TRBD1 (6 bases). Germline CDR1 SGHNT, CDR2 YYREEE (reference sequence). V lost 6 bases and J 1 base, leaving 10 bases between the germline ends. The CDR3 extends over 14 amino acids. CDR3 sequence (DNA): TGTGCCAGCACCGTCAGGGGGAACACCGGGGAGCTGTTTTTT. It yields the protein CASTVRGNTGELFF. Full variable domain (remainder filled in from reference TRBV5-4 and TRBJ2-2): ETGVTQSPTHLIKTRGQQVTLRCSSQSGHNTVSWYQQALGQGPQFIFQYYREEENGRGNFPPRFSGLQFPNYSSELNVNALELDDSALYLCASTVRGNTGELFFGEGSRLTVL.

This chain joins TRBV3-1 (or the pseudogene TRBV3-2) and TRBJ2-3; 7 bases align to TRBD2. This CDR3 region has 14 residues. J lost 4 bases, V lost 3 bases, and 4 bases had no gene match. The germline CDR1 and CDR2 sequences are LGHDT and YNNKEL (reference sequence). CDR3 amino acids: CASSQTSSSDTQYF. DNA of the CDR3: TGTGCCAGCAGCCAGACTAGCTCTTCAGATACGCAGTATTTT.

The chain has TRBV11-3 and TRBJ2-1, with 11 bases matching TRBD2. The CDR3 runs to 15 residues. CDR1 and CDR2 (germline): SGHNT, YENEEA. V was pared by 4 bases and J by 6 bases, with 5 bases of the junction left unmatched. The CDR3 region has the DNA TGTGCCAGCAGCTCTGCCGGGACTAGCGGCAATGAGCAGTTCTTC. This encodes CASSSAGTSGNEQFF. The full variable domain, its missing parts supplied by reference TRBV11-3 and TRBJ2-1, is EAGVVQSPRYKIIEKKQPVAFWCNPISGHNTLYWYLQNLGQGPELLIRYENEEAVDDSQLPKDRFSAERLKGVDSTLKIQPAELGDSAVYLCASSSAGTSGNEQFFGPGTRLTVL.

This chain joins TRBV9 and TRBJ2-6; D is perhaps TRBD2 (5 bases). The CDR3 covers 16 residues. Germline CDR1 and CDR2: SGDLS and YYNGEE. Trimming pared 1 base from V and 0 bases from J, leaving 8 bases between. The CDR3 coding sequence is TGTGCCAGCAGCGTAATGGGGAGCTCTGGGGCCAACGTCCTGACTTTC. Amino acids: CASSVMGSSGANVLTF.

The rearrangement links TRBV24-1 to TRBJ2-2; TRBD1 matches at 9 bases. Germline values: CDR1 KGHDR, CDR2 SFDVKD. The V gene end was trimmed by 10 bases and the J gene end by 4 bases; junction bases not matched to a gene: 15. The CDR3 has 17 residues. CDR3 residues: CATSYSPGQGATGELFF. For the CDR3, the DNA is TGTGCCACAAGCTATTCCCCGGGACAGGGTGCCACCGGGGAGCTGTTTTTT.

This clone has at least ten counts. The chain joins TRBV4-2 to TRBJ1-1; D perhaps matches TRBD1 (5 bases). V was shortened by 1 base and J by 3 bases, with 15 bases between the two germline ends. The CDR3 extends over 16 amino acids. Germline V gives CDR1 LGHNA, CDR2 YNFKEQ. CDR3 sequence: CASSQGADSYHTEAFF. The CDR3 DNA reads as TGTGCCAGCAGCCAAGGGGCAGACAGTTACCACACTGAAGCTTTCTTT.